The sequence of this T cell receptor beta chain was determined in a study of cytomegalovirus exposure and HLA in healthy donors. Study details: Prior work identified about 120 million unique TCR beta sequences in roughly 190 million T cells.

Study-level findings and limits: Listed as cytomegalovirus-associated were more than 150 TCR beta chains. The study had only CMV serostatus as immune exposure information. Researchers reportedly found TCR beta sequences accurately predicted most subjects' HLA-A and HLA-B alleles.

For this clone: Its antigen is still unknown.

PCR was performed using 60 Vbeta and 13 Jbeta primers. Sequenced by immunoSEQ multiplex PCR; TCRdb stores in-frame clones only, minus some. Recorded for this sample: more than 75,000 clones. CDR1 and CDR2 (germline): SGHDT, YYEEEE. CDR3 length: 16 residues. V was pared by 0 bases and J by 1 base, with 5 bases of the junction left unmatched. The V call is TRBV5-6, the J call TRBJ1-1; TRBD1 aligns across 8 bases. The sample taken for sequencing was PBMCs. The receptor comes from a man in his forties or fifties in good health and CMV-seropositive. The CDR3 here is CASSLVTGGKNTEAFF. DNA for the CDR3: TGTGCCAGCAGCTTGGTAACAGGGGGAAAGAACACTGAAGCTTTCTTT.